This T cell receptor beta chain was recorded in a study of blood T cell repertoires in COVID-19. Overall study context: Samples taken during acute and convalescent COVID-19 were collected in the United States, Italy and Spain. Nucleic acid was either cDNA or gDNA, and it came from T cells, B-cell-depleted T cells, or PBMCs.

In the authors' methods: Reference gene primer amplification gave estimated nucleated cell counts. Data came from immunoSEQ multiplex PCR; TCRdb stores just in-frame clones and leaves some out. V, J and clone size are taken as reported in that table, and D and trimming were inferred from the DNA itself. Altogether nearly 200,000 clones are present, 80% to 90% being singletons, with the ten largest covering around 19%. Germline CDR1 is SGHDN and CDR2 is FVKESK. V shed 0 bases, J shed 3 bases, and the junction held 10 bases outside the gene matches. The CDR3 totals 17 residues. This clone appeared once.

This rearrangement joins TRBV14 to TRBJ2-5, with 7 bases lining up with TRBD1. The clonotype originates from a human donor in a cohort sampled during active COVID-19. The source material was peripheral blood. Here the CDR3 reads CASSQEWGWTGKETQYF. The CDR3 coding sequence is TGTGCCAGCAGCCAAGAATGGGGGTGGACAGGCAAAGAGACCCAGTACTTC.